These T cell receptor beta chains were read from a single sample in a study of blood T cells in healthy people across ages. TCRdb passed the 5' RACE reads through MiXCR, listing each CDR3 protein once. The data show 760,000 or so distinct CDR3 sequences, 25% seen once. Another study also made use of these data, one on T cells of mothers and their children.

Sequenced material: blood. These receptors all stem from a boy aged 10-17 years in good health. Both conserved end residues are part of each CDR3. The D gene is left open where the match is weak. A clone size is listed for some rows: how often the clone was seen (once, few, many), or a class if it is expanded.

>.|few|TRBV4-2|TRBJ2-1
TGTGCCAGCAGCCAAGAGACCAATGAGCAGTTCTTC
CASSQETNEQFF
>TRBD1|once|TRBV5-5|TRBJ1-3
TGTGCCAGCAGCTTGGGGACAGGGAAGACTGGAAACACCATATATTTT
CASSLGTGKTGNTIYF
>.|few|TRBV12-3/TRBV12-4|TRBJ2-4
TGTGCCAGCAGTCTTAACGTCGGAAACATTCAGTACTTC
CASSLNVGNIQYF
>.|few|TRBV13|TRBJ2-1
TGTGCCAGCAGAATAAACAGCAATGAGCAGTTCTTC
CASRINSNEQFF
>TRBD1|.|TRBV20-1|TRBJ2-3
TGCAGTGTTCGGGGACAGGGGGCAGATACGCAGTATTTT
CSVRGQGADTQYF
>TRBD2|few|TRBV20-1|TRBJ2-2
TGCAGTGCTAGGCGGGAGGGCACCGGGGAGCTGTTTTTT
CSARREGTGELFF
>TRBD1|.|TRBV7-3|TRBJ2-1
TGTGCCAGCAGCACCAAACAGGGGAATGAGCAGTTCTTC
CASSTKQGNEQFF
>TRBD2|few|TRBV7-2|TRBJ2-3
TGTGCCAGCACCCTAGGGGGCGGGGGGGTCGGAGATACGCAGTATTTT
CASTLGGGGVGDTQYF
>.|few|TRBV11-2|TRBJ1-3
TGTGCCAGCAGCCTCACAGGGAATGGAAACACCATATATTTT
CASSLTGNGNTIYF
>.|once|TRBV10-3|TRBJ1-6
TGTGCCATCAGTGGGTACAGGGAACTTTCACCCCTCCACTTT
CAISGYRELSPLHF
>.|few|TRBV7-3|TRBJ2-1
TGTGCCAGCAGCTTAATCCGGGGGGAGCAGTTCTTC
CASSLIRGEQFF
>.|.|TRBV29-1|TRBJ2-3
TGCAGCGTTAAGGGGTCGTCTGGCACAGATACGCAGTATTTT
CSVKGSSGTDTQYF
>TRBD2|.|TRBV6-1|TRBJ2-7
TGTGCCAGCAGTGAAATAAGGGACTACCGGCGGGACGAGCAGTACTTC
CASSEIRDYRRDEQYF
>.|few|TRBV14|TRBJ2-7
TGTGCCAGCAGCCAATCTCTTATTGGGGAGCAGTACTTC
CASSQSLIGEQYF
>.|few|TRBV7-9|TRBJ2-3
TGTGCCAGCAGCTTAGTTTCCGCCACAGATACGCAGTATTTT
CASSLVSATDTQYF
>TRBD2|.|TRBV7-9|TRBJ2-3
TGTGCCAGCAGCCGGACTAGCGGGGGGACTAGCACAGATACGCAGTATTTT
CASSRTSGGTSTDTQYF
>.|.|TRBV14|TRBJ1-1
TGTGCCAGCAGCTCAGGGTTGAACACTGAAGCTTTCTTT
CASSSGLNTEAFF
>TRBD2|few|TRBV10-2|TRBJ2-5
TGCGCCAGCAAGGCTAGCGGGGGCGGAGAGACCCAGTACTTC
CASKASGGGETQYF
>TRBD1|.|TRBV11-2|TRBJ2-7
TGTGCCAGCAGCTCCGGACAGGGGGCCCCCTACGAGCAGTACTTC
CASSSGQGAPYEQYF
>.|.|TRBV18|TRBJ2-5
TGTGCCAGCTCAGGCTCCAGGGAGGAAGAGCAGTACTTC
CASSGSREEEQYF
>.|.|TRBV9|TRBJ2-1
TGTGCCAGCAGCGTTTCCGGGACAACCTACAATGAGCAGTTCTTC
CASSVSGTTYNEQFF
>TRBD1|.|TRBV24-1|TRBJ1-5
TGTGCCACCAGTTCCGGGACAGGGCCTTATAGCAATCAGCCCCAGCATTTT
CATSSGTGPYSNQPQHF
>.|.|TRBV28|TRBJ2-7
TGTGCCAGCAGTTTGCCTCAGAGCTCCTACGAGCAGTACTTC
CASSLPQSSYEQYF
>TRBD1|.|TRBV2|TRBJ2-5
TGTGCCAGCAGGGGGACAGGCAGTCAAGAGGCCCAGTACTTC
CASRGTGSQEAQYF
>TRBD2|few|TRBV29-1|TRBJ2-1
TGCAGCGTACCCGAGCGGGGGGGATCCTACAATGAGCAGTTCTTC
CSVPERGGSYNEQFF
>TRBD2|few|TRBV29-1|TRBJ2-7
TGCAGCGCCGGGGGACTAGCGGACTACGAGCAGTACTTC
CSAGGLADYEQYF
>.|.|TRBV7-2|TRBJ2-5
TGTGCCAGCGGGCGGAGTTCGGTAGAGACCCAGTACTTC
CASGRSSVETQYF
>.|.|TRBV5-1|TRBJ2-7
TGCGCCAGCAGCCCTGAGGTAGGGGTGGCCTACGAGCAGTACTTC
CASSPEVGVAYEQYF
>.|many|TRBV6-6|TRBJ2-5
TGTGCCAGCAGTTACGAATACCAAGAGACCCAGTACTTC
CASSYEYQETQYF
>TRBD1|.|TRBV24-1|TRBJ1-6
TGTGCCACCAGCAGGGTCCGGGACAGCTTTAATTCACCCCTCCACTTT
CATSRVRDSFNSPLHF
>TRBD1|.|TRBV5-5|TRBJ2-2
TGTGCCAGCAGCTCGCCCGACAGGGTCCTCACCGGGGAGCTGTTTTTT
CASSSPDRVLTGELFF
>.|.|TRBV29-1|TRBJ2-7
TGCAGCGCGGCAGGGGCGGACGAGCAGTACTTC
CSAAGADEQYF
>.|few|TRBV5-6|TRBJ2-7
TGTGCCAGCAGCTCCGGTCGAGGGGATATCGAGCAGTACTTC
CASSSGRGDIEQYF
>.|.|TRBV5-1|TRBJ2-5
TGCGCCAGCGCGCTTGGGGGCCCCCAAGAGACCCAGTACTTC
CASALGGPQETQYF
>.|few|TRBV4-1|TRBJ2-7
TGCGCCAGCAGCCTACAGGACTCGAGCTCCTACGAGCAGTACTTC
CASSLQDSSSYEQYF
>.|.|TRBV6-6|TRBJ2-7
TGTGCCAGCAGTTGGATACAGGGAGGCGAGCAGTACTTC
CASSWIQGGEQYF
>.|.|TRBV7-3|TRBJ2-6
TGTGCCAGCAGCTCCCACAGGGCGGCTGGGGCCAACGTCCTGACTTTC
CASSSHRAAGANVLTF
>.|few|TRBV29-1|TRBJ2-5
TGCAGCGTTGAGCCCTCTGAACTACAAGAGACCCAGTACTTC
CSVEPSELQETQYF
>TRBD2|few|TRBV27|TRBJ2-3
TGTGCCAGCAGTTCTGGACTAGATCCAGATACGCAGTATTTT
CASSSGLDPDTQYF
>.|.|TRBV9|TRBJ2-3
TGTGCCAGCAGCGTAGGTTGGGGGGCCGCAGATACGCAGTATTTT
CASSVGWGAADTQYF
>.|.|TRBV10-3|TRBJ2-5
TGTGCCATCAGTGAGAGGGGGGACACTCACCAAGAGACCCAGTACTTC
CAISERGDTHQETQYF
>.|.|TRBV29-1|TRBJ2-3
TGCAGCGTTGTTTCTCCAGATACGCAGTATTTT
CSVVSPDTQYF
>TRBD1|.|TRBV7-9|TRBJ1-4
TGTGCCAGCAGCCGACCTCGGACAGGGGATGGCGAAAAACTGTTTTTT
CASSRPRTGDGEKLFF
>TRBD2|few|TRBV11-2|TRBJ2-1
TGTGCCAGCAGCTTATTGGGCGGGGGCTCCTACAATGAGCAGTTCTTC
CASSLLGGGSYNEQFF
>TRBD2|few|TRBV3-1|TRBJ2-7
TGTGCCAGCGAAGGGGAGGGCTCCTACGAGCAGTACTTC
CASEGEGSYEQYF
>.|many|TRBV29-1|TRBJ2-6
TGCAGCGTTGGGAGCTCTGGGGCCAACGTCCTGACTTTC
CSVGSSGANVLTF
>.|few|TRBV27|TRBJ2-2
TGTGCCAGCAGTTTAATATGGCAGGGAAGCACCGGGGAGCTGTTTTTT
CASSLIWQGSTGELFF
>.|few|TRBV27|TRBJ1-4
TGTGCCAGCACCCCCGGTGGGGGAACAAAACTGTTTTTT
CASTPGGGTKLFF
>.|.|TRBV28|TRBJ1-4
TGTGCCAGCAGTCCCATGGGGGTTGAAAAACTGTTTTTT
CASSPMGVEKLFF
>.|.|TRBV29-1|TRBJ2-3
TGCAGCGTTGAAGATTTGGAATACGCGGGAGATACGCAGTATTTT
CSVEDLEYAGDTQYF
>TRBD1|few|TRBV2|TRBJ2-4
TGTGCCAGCAGTTACAGGGGCACCAAAAACATTCAGTACTTC
CASSYRGTKNIQYF
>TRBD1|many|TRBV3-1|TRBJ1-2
TGTGCCAGCAGCCAAGGAGGGGGCGATACCTATGGCTACACCTTC
CASSQGGGDTYGYTF
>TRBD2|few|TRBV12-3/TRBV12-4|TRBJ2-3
TGTGCCAGCACCGGACTAGCGGGAGTTAAAGATACGCAGTATTTT
CASTGLAGVKDTQYF
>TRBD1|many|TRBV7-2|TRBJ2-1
TGTGCCAGCAGCTTAGGAACAGGGGGCAATGAGCAGTTCTTC
CASSLGTGGNEQFF
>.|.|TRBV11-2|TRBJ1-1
TGTGCCAGCAGCTTAGCCTACAATGAAGCTTTCTTT
CASSLAYNEAFF